These 16 T cell receptor beta chains were sequenced from one sample in a study of T-cell reconstitution after alpha-beta-depleted transplantation in children. Preparation of the TCRbeta library used unique molecular identifiers. MiXCR, run by TCRdb on the PCR reads, gives a single entry per CDR3 protein. The table includes hundreds of thousands of distinct CDR3 sequences, about a tenth detected once. The specimen was PBMCs, collected before TCRalphabeta/CD19-depleted stem cell transplant. These TCRs come from a boy under three years old with acute myeloid leukemia, due to receive a stem cell transplant.

In this sample, this clonotype turned up a few times. The genes are TRBV6-5 and TRBJ2-2; D unclear. CDR1 is MNHEY, CDR2 SVGAGI, per germline. This CDR3 has 16 amino acids. V shed 2 bases and J shed 5 bases, with 15 bases lying between them. CDR3 in DNA: TGTGCCAGCAGTTACGACCCGACACCCAGTACCGGGGAGCTGTTTTTT. It specifies CASSYDPTPSTGELFF.

This clonotype was seen at least ten times. An end of the junction does not agree with germline; a read error may underlie this. The CDR3 sequence: CASSGSGRAVDEQFF. The CDR3 region has the DNA TGTGCCAGCAGCGGCAGCGGGAGGGCCGTGGATGAGCAGTTCTTT. The chain joins TRBV9 to TRBJ2-1, with 10 nucleotides matching TRBD2. The CDR3 consists of 15 residues. CDR1 and CDR2 (germline): SGDLS, YYNGEE.

This clonotype came up many times. V gene TRBV5-6 combines with J gene TRBJ2-4, with unresolved D. V dropped 3 bases and J dropped 6 bases, with 10 bases sitting between them. Germline loops: CDR1 SGHDT, CDR2 YYEEEE. The CDR3 contains 13 residues. CDR3 coding DNA: TGTGCCAGCAGCTCCCTGGATATAAACATTCAGTACTTC. Its translation: CASSSLDINIQYF.

The chain couples TRBV7-9 to TRBJ1-1, with D perhaps TRBD1 (5 bases). Germline CDR1 reads SEHNR; CDR2 reads FQNEAQ (reference sequence). The ends were cut back, 1 base at V and 4 bases at J, with 13 bases in the middle. This CDR3 comprises 15 residues. CDR3 residues: CASSLGTSGGTEAFF. CDR3 DNA: TGTGCCAGCAGCTTAGGGACATCGGGGGGCACTGAAGCTTTCTTT.

This clonotype was observed many times. The chain has TRBV12-3 or TRBV12-4 and TRBJ2-7, with a tentative D call TRBD2 (6 bases). The length of the CDR3 is 15 residues. Trimming shortened V by 3 bases and J by 2 bases, and 14 bases separated the two germline ends. The CDR3 DNA is TGTGCCAGCAGTTTGGCCCCGGGAGAGGCCTACGAGCAGTACTTC. It yields the protein CASSLAPGEAYEQYF.

This clonotype was recorded many times. The V gene is TRBV5-5, the J gene TRBJ2-1; 11 nucleotides agree with TRBD1. This CDR3 is built from 17 residues. The V gene's germline CDR1 is SGHKS and CDR2 YYEKEE (reference sequence). Unmatched junction bases numbered 12, after V lost 7 bases and J lost 3 bases. In nucleotides, the CDR3 is TGTGCCAGCGCCATCCGGACCGGGACAGGGGGCTACAATGAGCAGTTCTTC. The encoded protein is CASAIRTGTGGYNEQFF.

The table lists this clonotype with many counts. V and J are TRBV7-2 and TRBJ2-3; 8 bases line up with TRBD2. The CDR3 totals 16 residues. The germline CDR1 and CDR2 sequences are SGHTA and FQGNSA. The ends lost 0 bases at V and 2 bases at J; junction bases unmatched: 4. In DNA form, the CDR3 reads TGTGCCAGCAGCTTAGCAGCGGGGGTTATCACAGATACGCAGTATTTT. It translates to CASSLAAGVITDTQYF.

This clonotype was counted between two and nine times. This chain joins TRBV5-1 and TRBJ2-7; 11 nucleotides agree with TRBD2. Trimming removed 5 bases from V and 3 bases from J; junction bases left unmatched: 4. The CDR3 has 14 amino acids. CDR1 SGHRS and CDR2 YFSETQ come from the germline V gene. The CDR3 sequence is CASRPGTSGYEQYF. CDR3 bases: TGCGCCAGCAGACCCGGGACTAGCGGCTACGAGCAGTACTTC.

This clonotype appeared a few times. V and J are TRBV18 and TRBJ2-6; maybe TRBD2 (5 bases). Trimming removed 6 bases at V and 1 base at J, with 10 bases between. The CDR3 runs to 15 residues. Per the germline V gene, CDR1 is KGHSH and CDR2 is LQKENI. The CDR3 region has the DNA TGTGCCAGCTCCGTCAGCGGATCTGGGGCCAACGTCCTGACTTTC. This gives the protein CASSVSGSGANVLTF.

There are many counts of this clonotype. The chain uses TRBV5-1 and TRBJ2-7; the D gene is possibly TRBD2 (6 bases). Trimming left V 0 bases short and J 3 bases short, with 13 bases between. The CDR3 totals 15 residues. From germline, CDR1 is SGHRS and CDR2 YFSETQ. CDR3 bases: TGCGCCAGCAGCTTGGCGTCAGGACTAAGCTACGAGCAGTACTTC. It codes for CASSLASGLSYEQYF.

Turning to this clonotype: A much larger clonotype is one base distant, so this may be a read error. The chain carries TRBV28 and TRBJ2-5, with 9 bases aligning to TRBD2. The CDR3 runs to 18 residues. Germline V gene data show CDR1 as MDHEN and CDR2 as SYDVKM. V was clipped by 8 bases and J by 3 bases; unmatched bases: 19. CDR3 sequence reads: CASGPPGLASSRKETQYF. The DNA for the CDR3 is TGTGCCAGCGGCCCGCCGGGACTAGCTTCGTCTCGGAAAGAGACCCAGTACTTC.

The V call is TRBV28, the J call TRBJ2-1; D is unresolved. The ends were cut back, 5 bases at V and 2 bases at J, with 13 bases in the middle. CDR1 MDHEN and CDR2 SYDVKM come from the germline V gene. This CDR3 region has 15 residues. CDR3 nucleotides: TGTGCCAGCAGTCTCCCCTGGCTAGCCTACAATGAGCAGTTCTTC. Translated: CASSLPWLAYNEQFF.

The genes are TRBV4-3 and TRBJ2-1; 10 bases fit TRBD1. CDR1 LGHNA and CDR2 YSLEER come from the germline V gene. Trimming at V came to 0 bases and at J to 7 bases, leaving 9 bases not matched to a gene. This CDR3 is 17 amino acids long. CDR3 sequence reads: CASSQDLGGQGGNEQFF. In DNA form, the CDR3 reads TGCGCCAGCAGCCAAGATCTGGGAGGACAGGGGGGAAATGAGCAGTTCTTC.

This clonotype has more than one count but fewer than ten. The genes are TRBV20-1 and TRBJ1-2, with 11 bases lining up with TRBD1. The CDR3 length is 16 residues. Looked up from germline, CDR1 is DFQATT and CDR2 is SNEGSKA (reference sequence). Trimming took 4 bases from V and 1 from J; bases not matched to a gene: 8. CDR3 protein: CSATGTGGRFNYGYTF. The CDR3 DNA reads as TGCAGTGCTACCGGGACAGGGGGGCGGTTTAACTATGGCTACACCTTC.

The chain carries TRBV18 and TRBJ2-1, with TRBD1 matching over 10 bases. The germline CDR1 and CDR2 sequences are KGHSH and LQKENI. V was clipped by 2 bases and J by 8 bases; unmatched bases: 6. This CDR3 comprises 15 residues. CDR3 amino acids: CASSPWDRGHDEQFF. The CDR3 DNA is TGTGCCAGCTCACCATGGGACAGGGGCCATGATGAGCAGTTCTTC.

This clonotype was counted at least ten times. The CDR3 reads CASSPGGAETQYF. The CDR3 DNA sequence: TGCGCCAGCAGCCCCGGGGGGGCGGAGACCCAGTACTTC. The V and J genes are TRBV5-1 and TRBJ2-5, with 8 nucleotides matching TRBD2. Germline values: CDR1 SGHRS, CDR2 YFSETQ. V lost 4 bases and J lost 5; bases outside the gene matches: 4. This CDR3 has 13 residues. The variable domain in full, with the rest retrieved from reference TRBV5-1 and TRBJ2-5, is KAGVTQTPRYLIKTRGQQVTLSCSPISGHRSVSWYQQTPGQGLQFLFEYFSETQRNKGNFPGRFSGRQFSNSRSEMNVSTLELGDSALYLCASSPGGAETQYFGPGTRLLVL.